The next 26 T cell receptor beta chains were all read from a single sample in a study of human T cells and chemical hapten exposure. TCRdb called the RACE reads again in MiXCR, with one record for every CDR3 protein. The table lists 150,000 to 200,000 distinct CDR3 sequences, about 27% of them singletons. Indicated time point: patch test 3, about 24 weeks after DPC sensitization. Noted treatment: therapeutic diphenylcyclopropenone sensitization with weekly scalp DPC. The specimen comprised whole blood, sampled in connection with sensitization to the hapten diphenylcyclopropenone (DPC). The receptors originated from a woman younger than 30 with alopecia areata. Some clones in this sample may be carry-over from other donors' samples.

This clonotype was detected a few times. The chain couples TRBV7-2 to TRBJ1-2, with 7 bases fitting TRBD1. The CDR3 contains 15 residues. CDR1 and CDR2 from the germline V gene are SGHTA and FQGNSA. The trim removed 7 bases at V and 4 bases at J, leaving 12 bases unmatched. The CDR3 coding sequence is TGTGCCAGCATTCCCGGGCGAGGGGGCCGCTATGGCTACACCTTC. Translation: CASIPGRGGRYGYTF.

V and J are TRBV29-1 and TRBJ2-2, with 14 bases fitting TRBD2. Germline assignment: CDR1 SQVTM and CDR2 ANQGSEA. The CDR3 covers 16 residues. Trimming at V came to 7 bases and at J to 5 bases, leaving 9 bases not matched to a gene. CDR3 in DNA: TGCAGCGGTGAGACTAGCGGGGGGGTGAAAACCGGGGAGCTGTTTTTT. It encodes CSGETSGGVKTGELFF.

The chain recombines TRBV7-6 with TRBJ1-1; a weak D match, TRBD1 (5 bases). V was shortened by 0 bases and J by 7 bases, with 9 bases between the two germline ends. CDR1 and CDR2 (germline): SGHVS, FNYEAQ. There are 13 residues in the CDR3. The CDR3 loop is CASSLAGANEAFF. Written as DNA, the CDR3 is TGTGCCAGCAGCTTAGCAGGGGCCAATGAAGCTTTCTTT.

The chain has TRBV5-1 and TRBJ2-3, with D tentatively TRBD1 (5 bases). Trimming removed 1 base at V and 6 bases at J, with 12 bases between. Germline V CDR1 and CDR2: SGHRS, YFSETQ. The CDR3 covers 14 residues. The CDR3 here is CASSLSAGIDTQYF. The CDR3 nucleotides read TGCGCCAGCAGCTTGTCGGCAGGGATCGATACGCAGTATTTT.

The chain links TRBV7-2 to TRBJ2-1; D perhaps matches TRBD1 (6 bases). This CDR3 contains 15 residues. Trimming removed 8 bases from V and 9 bases from J, with 23 bases in between. CDR1 and CDR2 (germline): SGHTA, FQGNSA. The CDR3 coding sequence is TGTGCCAGCGAATCCTCCGGGACACGGTTTGCTGAGCAGTTCTTC. It codes for CASESSGTRFAEQFF.

This clonotype has only a few counts. The J gene is TRBJ1-1, the V gene TRBV29-1, with 7 bases aligning to TRBD1. The CDR3 totals 13 residues. Germline lookup yields CDR1 SQVTM and CDR2 ANQGSEA. Trimming cost V 7 bases and J 3 bases; bases outside gene matches: 8. In DNA, the CDR3 is TGCAGCGCCCTAGACAGGGCTGACACTGAAGCTTTCTTT. It codes for CSALDRADTEAFF.

This clonotype was seen more than once but under ten times. The gene calls are TRBV5-8 and TRBJ2-5, with TRBD2 as a possible D gene (5 bases). This CDR3 spans 10 amino acids. Germline V CDR1 and CDR2: SGHTS, YDEGEE. CDR3 loop: CGRIVGTQYF. Written as DNA, the CDR3 is TGTGGGAGGATTGTCGGGACCCAGTACTTC.

The chain joins TRBV7-3 to TRBJ2-5; unclear D gene. Per germline, CDR1 SGHTA and CDR2 FQGTGA. The CDR3 totals 13 residues. V dropped 5 bases and J dropped 5 bases, with 12 bases sitting between them. CDR3 DNA sequence: TGTGCCAGCAGCACCCTGGTGGGGGAGACCCAGTACTTC. Protein sequence: CASSTLVGETQYF.

V gene TRBV9 combines with J gene TRBJ1-1; no definite D call. CDR3 length: 13 residues. V lost 4 bases and J 4 bases, leaving 11 bases between the germline ends. Germline V lookup: CDR1 SGDLS, CDR2 YYNGEE. The DNA for the CDR3 is TGTGCCAGCAGCTCCAGGAGCTCCACTGAAGCTTTCTTT. This codes for CASSSRSSTEAFF.

The gene calls are TRBV6-1 and TRBJ2-1; weak D call: TRBD2 (6 bases). From germline, CDR1 is MNHNS and CDR2 SASEGT. The CDR3 contains 15 residues. The V end was cut by 3 bases, the J end by 6 bases, with 15 bases between. In DNA, the CDR3 is TGTGCCAGCAGTGATGTGGGAGGTTCGACCAATGAGCAGTTCTTC. Protein: CASSDVGGSTNEQFF.

This clonotype showed up just a few times. V gene TRBV7-9 combines with J gene TRBJ2-1, with 7 bases identical to TRBD1. Germline-derived CDR1 and CDR2 are SEHNR and FQNEAQ (reference sequence). The V gene end was trimmed by 5 bases and the J gene end by 4 bases; junction bases not matched to a gene: 2. This CDR3 has 13 residues. The CDR3 coding sequence is TGTGCCAGCAGCAAGGGACAGTACAATGAGCAGTTCTTC. It specifies CASSKGQYNEQFF. The full variable domain, in which reference TRBV7-9 and TRBJ2-1 provide the parts outside the CDR3, is DTGVSQNPRHKITKRGQNVTFRCDPISEHNRLYWYRQTLGQGPEFLTYFQNEAQLEKSRLLSDRFSAERPKGSFSTLEIQRTEQGDSAMYLCASSKGQYNEQFFGPGTRLTVL.

This clonotype was seen repeatedly, ten times or more. The V and J genes are TRBV12-3 or TRBV12-4 and TRBJ2-1; perhaps D is TRBD1 or TRBD2 (5 bases each). Trimming took off 3 bases at V and 4 bases at J, with 13 bases between the two ends. The CDR3 spans 15 residues. CDR3: CASSFSRGLYNEQFF. The CDR3 DNA sequence: TGTGCCAGCAGTTTTTCCCGGGGCCTATACAATGAGCAGTTCTTC.

The chain employs TRBV27 and TRBJ2-7; D may be TRBD2 (5 bases). V was cut by 2 bases and J by 2 bases, with 13 bases left in between. CDR1 and CDR2 (germline): MNHEY, SMNVEV (reference sequence). CDR3 length: 15 residues. This CDR3 is CASSLVGQEAYEQYF. CDR3 DNA sequence: TGTGCCAGCAGTTTAGTCGGTCAGGAGGCCTACGAGCAGTACTTC.

The rearrangement uses TRBV4-1 and TRBJ2-7, with D possibly matching TRBD2 (6 bases). In germline, CDR1 is MGHRA, CDR2 YSYEKL. Trimming took off 2 bases at V and 6 bases at J, with 14 bases between the two ends. This CDR3 is 14 amino acids long. The CDR3 spells CASSQKEGTAEQYF. In DNA form, the CDR3 reads TGCGCCAGCAGCCAAAAAGAAGGGACTGCCGAGCAGTACTTC.

This chain uses TRBV7-2 with TRBJ2-3; D unclear. The CDR3 totals 13 residues. The germline gives CDR1 SGHTA, CDR2 FQGNSA. V lost 3 bases to trimming and J lost 4 bases, with 8 bases between them. The CDR3 DNA reads as TGTGCCAGCAGCTTTCTGGGTCCAGATACGCAGTATTTT. It codes for CASSFLGPDTQYF. Combining the CDR3 with reference TRBV7-2 and TRBJ2-3 gives the whole variable domain GAGVSQSPSNKVTEKGKDVELRCDPISGHTALYWYRQSLGQGLEFLIYFQGNSAPDKSGLPSDRFSAERTGGSVSTLTIQRTQQEDSAVYLCASSFLGPDTQYFGPGTRLTVL.

This clonotype came up a few times. The chain recombines TRBV28 with TRBJ2-4, with TRBD2 identical over 12 bases. This CDR3 region has 19 residues. After removal of 7 bases from V and 0 bases from J, the junction contained 13 bases not matched to a gene. From germline, CDR1 is MDHEN and CDR2 SYDVKM. The CDR3 protein is CASTPHGTSGPLAKNIQYF. CDR3 sequence (DNA): TGTGCCAGCACCCCACACGGGACTAGCGGGCCGCTAGCCAAAAACATTCAGTACTTC.

V usage is TRBV20-1 and J usage is TRBJ2-7, with D maybe TRBD2 (6 bases). V was cut by 4 bases and J by 2 bases, with 12 bases left in between. Germline V gives CDR1 DFQATT, CDR2 SNEGSKA (reference sequence). This CDR3 spans 13 amino acids. The chain's CDR3 is CSANGLTAYEQYF. CDR3 DNA sequence: TGCAGTGCTAATGGACTAACCGCCTACGAGCAGTACTTC.

V and J are TRBV4-1 and TRBJ1-5; no firm D call. Germline values: CDR1 MGHRA, CDR2 YSYEKL. V was shortened by 1 base and J by 9 bases, with 7 bases between the two germline ends. This CDR3 spans 12 amino acids. CDR3 residues: CASSQGVGPQHF. CDR3 DNA sequence: TGCGCCAGCAGCCAAGGTGTCGGGCCCCAGCATTTT.

The chain is built from TRBV4-3 and TRBJ2-7, with 7 bases identical to TRBD2. The CDR3 has 17 residues. CDR1 LGHNA and CDR2 YSLEER come from the germline V gene. The J segment lost 5 bases and the V segment lost 0 bases, leaving 13 bases of the junction unmatched. The CDR3 is CASSQDGGMGGKDEQYF. CDR3 bases: TGCGCCAGCAGCCAAGATGGCGGAATGGGAGGGAAGGACGAGCAGTACTTC.

In this sample, this clonotype turned up many times. The CDR3 sequence is CASSVSPTGGFYGYTF. In DNA form, the CDR3 reads TGTGCCAGCAGCGTATCCCCTACGGGGGGGTTCTATGGCTACACCTTC. The V and J genes are TRBV9 and TRBJ1-2; D possibly corresponds to TRBD1 (5 bases). This CDR3 has 16 amino acids. Trimming cost V 1 base and J 4 bases, with 17 bases left between them. CDR1 is SGDLS, CDR2 YYNGEE, per germline.

This clonotype has a handful of counts. CDR3 loop: CASSQEGGPLETQYF. CDR3 DNA sequence: TGTGCCAGCAGCCAAGAAGGCGGCCCCTTAGAGACCCAGTACTTC. The rearrangement joins TRBV4-2 to TRBJ2-5; D call uncertain. The CDR3 sequence is 15 residues long. Germline-derived CDR1 and CDR2 are LGHNA and YNFKEQ. With 0 bases removed from V and 4 bases from J, the gap between germline ends came to 12 bases.

This clonotype has only a few counts. V is TRBV20-1 and J is TRBJ2-7, with 7 bases identical to TRBD1. This CDR3 has 15 amino acids. Trimming at V came to 1 base and at J to 5 bases, leaving 11 bases not matched to a gene. Germline values: CDR1 DFQATT, CDR2 SNEGSKA (reference sequence). As DNA, the CDR3 is TGCAGTGCTAGAGCTTTGAGGGGGCGTAGGAACGAGCAGTACTTC. Amino acid sequence: CSARALRGRRNEQYF.

The CDR3: CASSLVSGIRTGELFF. The DNA of the CDR3 is TGTGCCAGCAGCTTAGTTTCGGGAATCCGCACCGGGGAGCTGTTTTTT. The rearrangement uses TRBV11-2 and TRBJ2-2; D possibly corresponds to TRBD2 (5 bases). Germline V gene sequence: CDR1 SGHAT, CDR2 FQNNGV. V was cut by 1 base and J by 4 bases, with 13 bases left in between. There are 16 residues in the CDR3.

The rearrangement links TRBV2 to TRBJ1-2, with unresolved D. CDR3 size: 13 residues. With 4 bases removed from V and 3 bases from J, the gap between germline ends came to 9 bases. Germline lookup yields CDR1 SNHLY and CDR2 FYNNEI. CDR3 in amino acids: CASSVSADYGYTF. In DNA form, the CDR3 reads TGTGCCAGCAGTGTCAGTGCGGACTATGGCTACACCTTC.

The genes are TRBV4-3 and TRBJ2-1; possibly TRBD2 for D (5 bases). Deletions cut 5 bases from V and 1 base from J, with 9 bases between. The germline CDR1 and CDR2 sequences are LGHNA and YSLEER. The CDR3 length is 14 residues. CDR3 sequence (DNA): TGCGCCAGCAGCAGAGAGGGATCCTACAATGAGCAGTTCTTC. Protein sequence: CASSREGSYNEQFF.

This clonotype was counted at least ten times. The V gene is TRBV6-2 or TRBV6-3, the J gene TRBJ2-7; D not certain. The CDR3 totals 11 residues. Germline CDR1 and CDR2: MNHEY and SVGEGT. Trimming removed 8 bases from V and 4 bases from J, with 9 bases in between. The CDR3 protein is CASSLQYEQYF. The CDR3 DNA reads as TGTGCCAGCTCCCTTCAGTACGAGCAGTACTTC.